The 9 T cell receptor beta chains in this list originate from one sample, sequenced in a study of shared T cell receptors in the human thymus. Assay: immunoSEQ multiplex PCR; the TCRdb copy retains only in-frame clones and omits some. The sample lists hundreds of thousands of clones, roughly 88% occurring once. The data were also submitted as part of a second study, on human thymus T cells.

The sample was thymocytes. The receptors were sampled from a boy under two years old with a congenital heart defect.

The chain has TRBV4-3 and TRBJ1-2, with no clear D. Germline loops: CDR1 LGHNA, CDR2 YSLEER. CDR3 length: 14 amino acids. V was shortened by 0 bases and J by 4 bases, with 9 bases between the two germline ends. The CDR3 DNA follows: TGCGCCAGCAGCCAAGAAGAGGGTGGCTATGGCTACACCTTC. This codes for CASSQEEGGYGYTF.

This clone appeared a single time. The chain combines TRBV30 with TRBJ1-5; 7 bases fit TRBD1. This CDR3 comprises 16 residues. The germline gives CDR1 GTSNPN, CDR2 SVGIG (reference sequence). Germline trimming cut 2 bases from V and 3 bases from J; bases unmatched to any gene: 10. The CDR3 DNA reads TGTGCCTGGAGTCCCCCGGACAGGCCCATCAATCAGCCCCAGCATTTT. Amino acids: CAWSPPDRPINQPQHF.

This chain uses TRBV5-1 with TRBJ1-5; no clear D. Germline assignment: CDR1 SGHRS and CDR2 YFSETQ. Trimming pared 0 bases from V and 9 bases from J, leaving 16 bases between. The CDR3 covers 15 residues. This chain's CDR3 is CASSLADPRLGPQHF. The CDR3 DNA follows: TGCGCCAGCAGCTTGGCAGATCCCAGGCTCGGGCCCCAGCATTTT.

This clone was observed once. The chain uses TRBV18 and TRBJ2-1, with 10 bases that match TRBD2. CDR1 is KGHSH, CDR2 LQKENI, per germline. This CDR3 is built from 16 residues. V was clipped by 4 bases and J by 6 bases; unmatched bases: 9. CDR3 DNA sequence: TGTGCCAGCTCACGACCATTGGAGCGGGAGGGCAATGAGCAGTTCTTC. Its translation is CASSRPLEREGNEQFF. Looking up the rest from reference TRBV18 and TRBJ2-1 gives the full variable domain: NAGVMQNPRHLVRRRGQEARLRCSPMKGHSHVYWYRQLPEEGLKFMVYLQKENIIDESGMPKERFSAEFPKEGPSILRIQQVVRGDSAAYFCASSRPLEREGNEQFFGPGTRLTVL.

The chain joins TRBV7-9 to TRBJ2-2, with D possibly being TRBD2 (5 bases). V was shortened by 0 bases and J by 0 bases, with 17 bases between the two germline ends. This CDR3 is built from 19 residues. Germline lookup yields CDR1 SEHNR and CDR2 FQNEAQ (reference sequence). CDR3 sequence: CASSLAWGPGRANTGELFF. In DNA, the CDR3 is TGTGCCAGCAGCTTAGCGTGGGGTCCGGGAAGGGCGAACACCGGGGAGCTGTTTTTT.

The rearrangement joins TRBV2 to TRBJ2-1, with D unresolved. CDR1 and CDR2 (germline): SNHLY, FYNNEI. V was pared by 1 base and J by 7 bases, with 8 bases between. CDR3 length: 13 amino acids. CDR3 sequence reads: CASSEGSKNEQFF. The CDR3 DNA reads TGTGCCAGCAGTGAAGGATCTAAGAATGAGCAGTTCTTC.

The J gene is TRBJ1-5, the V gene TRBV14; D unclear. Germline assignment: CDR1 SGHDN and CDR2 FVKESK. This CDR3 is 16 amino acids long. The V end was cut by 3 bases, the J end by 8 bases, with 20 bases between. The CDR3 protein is CASSQPLFGELKPQHF. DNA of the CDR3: TGTGCCAGCAGCCAGCCACTCTTCGGGGAGCTTAAGCCCCAGCATTTT.

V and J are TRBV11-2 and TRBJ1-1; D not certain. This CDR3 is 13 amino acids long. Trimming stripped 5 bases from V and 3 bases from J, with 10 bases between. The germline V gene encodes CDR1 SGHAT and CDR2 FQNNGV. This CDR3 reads CASSLRVDTEAFF. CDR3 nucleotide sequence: TGTGCCAGCAGCCTCCGGGTCGACACTGAAGCTTTCTTT.

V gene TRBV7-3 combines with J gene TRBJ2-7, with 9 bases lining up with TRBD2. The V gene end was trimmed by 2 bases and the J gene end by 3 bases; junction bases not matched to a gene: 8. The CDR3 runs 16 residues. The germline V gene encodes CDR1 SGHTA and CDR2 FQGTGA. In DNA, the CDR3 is TGTGCCAGCAGCTTATATACGACTAGCGGTTACTACGAGCAGTACTTC. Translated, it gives CASSLYTTSGYYEQYF.